These 16 T cell receptor beta chains came from one sample sequenced in a study of somatic mutations in cytotoxic T cells in rheumatoid arthritis (dated by TCRdb to the late 2010s). Libraries came from the immunoSEQ multiplex PCR assay. Imported from immuneACCESS, the table was reduced by TCRdb to in-frame sequences with V and J called. These copies leave out some clones; in studies compared against another copy, an unresolved V gene accounts for under half, and the cause of the remainder is not known. The sample table records about 11,000 clones; 70% to 85% of these occur just once. 8% to 10% of the sample lies in the top ten. The material sequenced was CD8+ T cells sorted from blood. Every receptor here comes from a woman aged 55-75 years with rheumatoid arthritis.

The chain employs TRBV28 and TRBJ2-3; 11 bases line up with TRBD2. The germline V gene has CDR1 MDHEN and CDR2 SYDVKM. V trimming: 4 bases; J trimming: 2 bases; junction bases outside the gene matches: 8. This CDR3 comprises 17 residues. CDR3 nucleotide sequence: TGTGCCAGCAGTTCCGGACTAGCGGGCCGATTCACAGATACGCAGTATTTT. Translated, it gives CASSSGLAGRFTDTQYF.

V usage is TRBV11-2 and J usage is TRBJ2-3; D perhaps matches TRBD2 (6 bases). This CDR3 spans 16 amino acids. Trimming pared 5 bases from V and 2 bases from J, leaving 17 bases between. Per the germline V gene, CDR1 is SGHAT and CDR2 is FQNNGV. CDR3 nucleotides: TGTGCCAGCAGCCCCCGGGGGTCCTGGTTCACAGATACGCAGTATTTT. It is translated as CASSPRGSWFTDTQYF.

The chain carries TRBV18 and TRBJ2-1, with D maybe TRBD1 (5 bases). The CDR3 covers 10 residues. Deletions cut 10 bases from V and 10 bases from J, with 11 bases between. Germline-derived CDR1 and CDR2 are KGHSH and LQKENI. The CDR3 nucleotides read TGTGCCAACCCACAGGCGGAGCAGTTCTTC. It translates to CANPQAEQFF. Together with reference TRBV18 and TRBJ2-1, the CDR3 gives the full variable domain: NAGVMQNPRHLVRRRGQEARLRCSPMKGHSHVYWYRQLPEEGLKFMVYLQKENIIDESGMPKERFSAEFPKEGPSILRIQQVVRGDSAAYFCANPQAEQFFGPGTRLTVL.

This sequence joins TRBV9 and TRBJ1-2; perhaps TRBD1 as D (5 bases). This CDR3 comprises 15 residues. Between the trimmed V and J ends, which lost 2 bases and 1 base, there was a span of 12 bases. CDR1 is SGDLS, CDR2 YYNGEE, per germline. The CDR3 sequence: CASSVGAKLNYGYTF. The CDR3 DNA sequence: TGTGCCAGCAGCGTTGGGGCGAAACTTAACTATGGCTACACCTTC.

This clone was counted a single time. The chain employs TRBV27 and TRBJ1-1; 10 positions agree with TRBD1. The germline V gene has CDR1 MNHEY and CDR2 SMNVEV (reference sequence). The CDR3 is 11 residues long. V lost 6 bases to trimming and J lost 8 bases; unmatched junction nucleotides: 0. This chain's CDR3 is CASRDRGEAFF. The CDR3 DNA sequence: TGTGCCAGCAGGGACAGGGGGGAAGCTTTCTTT.

The chain is built from TRBV27 and TRBJ2-2; perhaps TRBD2 as D (6 bases). The CDR3 sequence is 13 residues long. Germline V CDR1 and CDR2: MNHEY, SMNVEV (reference sequence). V shed 8 bases and J shed 1 base, with 8 bases lying between them. DNA of the CDR3: TGTGCCAGCGTTAGCGGGAACACCGGGGAGCTGTTTTTT. Its protein product is CASVSGNTGELFF.

The J gene is TRBJ2-5, the V gene TRBV10-3; no reliable D call. The J call may not be correct, given that the DNA end is closer to TRBJ2-7. CDR3 length: 11 amino acids. CDR1 is ENHRY and CDR2 is SYGVKD in the germline V gene. The CDR3 loop is CAISETYEQYF. The CDR3 region has the DNA TGTGCCATCAGTGAGACCTACGAGCAGTACTTC.

The chain joins TRBV27 to TRBJ1-5; D is perhaps TRBD1 (6 bases). CDR1 is MNHEY and CDR2 is SMNVEV in the germline V gene (reference sequence). The length of the CDR3 is 14 residues. The V gene lost 6 bases and the J gene lost 7 bases, with 16 bases spanning the gap. The CDR3 is CASRPITGWQPQHF. The DNA for the CDR3 is TGTGCCAGCAGACCTATTACAGGGTGGCAGCCCCAGCATTTT.

The V call is TRBV19, the J call TRBJ2-2; no reliable D call. V lost 7 bases and J lost 4, with 4 bases in between. The V gene's germline CDR1 is LNHDA and CDR2 SQIVND (reference sequence). There are 11 residues in the CDR3. The CDR3, as DNA: TGTGCCAGTACCCTCACCGGGGAGCTGTTTTTT. Translating it yields CASTLTGELFF.

This clone was picked up one time. The chain recombines TRBV25-1 with TRBJ2-5, with a possible D match to TRBD1 (5 bases). Trimming took 3 bases from V and 5 from J, leaving 7 bases between them. The CDR3 is made up of 12 amino acids. Germline CDR1 MGHDK, CDR2 SYGVNS. The CDR3 region has the DNA TGTGCCAGCAGTGACCAGGGCGAGACCCAGTACTTC. This encodes CASSDQGETQYF.

The rearrangement links TRBV7-9 to TRBJ2-5; possible D gene TRBD2, 6 bases. The CDR3 runs to 13 residues. The V and J ends lost 5 bases and 2 bases respectively, with 9 bases between them. CDR1 and CDR2 (germline): SEHNR, FQNEAQ (reference sequence). CDR3 in DNA: TGTGCCAGCAGCCCTGGGGGGCAAGAGACCCAGTACTTC. Translating gives CASSPGGQETQYF.

This clone appeared once. The chain employs TRBV7-8 and TRBJ2-2; tentative D call: TRBD2 (6 bases). The CDR3 sequence is 15 residues long. Trimming took 5 bases from V and 5 from J, leaving 15 bases between them. Germline V CDR1 and CDR2: SGHVS, FQNEAQ. CDR3 residues: CASSLSGLQTGELFF. CDR3 nucleotide sequence: TGTGCCAGCAGCCTCTCGGGACTCCAAACCGGGGAGCTGTTTTTT. Drawing the rest from reference TRBV7-8 and TRBJ2-2, the complete variable domain is GAGVSQSPRYKVAKRGQDVALRCDPISGHVSLFWYQQALGQGPEFLTYFQNEAQLDKSGLPSDRFFAERPEGSVSTLKIQRTQQEDSAVYLCASSLSGLQTGELFFGEGSRLTVL.

This clone was observed once. This chain uses TRBV28 with TRBJ2-7; TRBD2 matches 9 bases. The CDR3 loop spans 14 amino acids. With 6 bases clipped from V and 5 bases from J, the junction kept 8 bases outside the gene matches. CDR1 is MDHEN and CDR2 is SYDVKM in the germline V gene. In nucleotides, the CDR3 is TGTGCCAGCAGACCTCGGACTAGCGTCCACGAGCAGTACTTC. Residues: CASRPRTSVHEQYF.

The chain uses TRBV7-9 and TRBJ2-1, with a weak D call TRBD1 (5 bases). CDR3 length: 12 residues. Trimming shortened V by 1 base and J by 8 bases, and 6 bases separated the two germline ends. Germline CDR1 reads SEHNR; CDR2 reads FQNEAQ (reference sequence). CDR3 DNA: TGTGCCAGCAGCTTAGAAGGGGATGAGCAGTTCTTC. Its protein is CASSLEGDEQFF.

The V and J genes are TRBV4-1 and TRBJ2-1; maybe TRBD1 (6 bases). This CDR3 has 16 amino acids. The germline CDR1 and CDR2 sequences are MGHRA and YSYEKL. V lost 6 bases, J lost 1 base, and 16 bases lay in between. Here the CDR3 reads CASSKAGEISYNEQFF. The CDR3 DNA reads as TGCGCCAGCAGTAAAGCAGGGGAGATTTCCTACAATGAGCAGTTCTTC.

This chain joins TRBV7-9 and TRBJ2-5, with 7 bases fitting TRBD1. CDR1 is SEHNR and CDR2 is FQNEAQ in the germline V gene (reference sequence). The CDR3 has 16 residues. The trim removed 5 bases at V and 0 bases at J, leaving 9 bases unmatched. CDR3 amino acids: CASSPRTGPYQETQYF. CDR3 coding DNA: TGTGCCAGCAGCCCACGGACAGGCCCGTACCAAGAGACCCAGTACTTC. Supplemented by reference TRBV7-9 and TRBJ2-5, the full variable domain reads DTGVSQNPRHKITKRGQNVTFRCDPISEHNRLYWYRQTLGQGPEFLTYFQNEAQLEKSRLLSDRFSAERPKGSFSTLEIQRTEQGDSAMYLCASSPRTGPYQETQYFGPGTRLLVL.